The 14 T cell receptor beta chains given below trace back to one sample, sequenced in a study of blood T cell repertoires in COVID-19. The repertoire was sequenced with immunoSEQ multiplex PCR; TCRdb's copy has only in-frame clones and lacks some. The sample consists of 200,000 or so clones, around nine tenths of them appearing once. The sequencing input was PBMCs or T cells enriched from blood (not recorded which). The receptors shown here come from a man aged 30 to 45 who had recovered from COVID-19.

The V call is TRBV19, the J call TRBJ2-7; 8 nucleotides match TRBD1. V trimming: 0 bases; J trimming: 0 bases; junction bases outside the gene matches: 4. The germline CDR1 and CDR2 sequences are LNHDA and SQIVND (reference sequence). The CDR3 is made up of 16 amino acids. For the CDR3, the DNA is TGTGCCAGTAGTATAGAGCGGACAGGGCTCTCCTACGAGCAGTACTTC. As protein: CASSIERTGLSYEQYF.

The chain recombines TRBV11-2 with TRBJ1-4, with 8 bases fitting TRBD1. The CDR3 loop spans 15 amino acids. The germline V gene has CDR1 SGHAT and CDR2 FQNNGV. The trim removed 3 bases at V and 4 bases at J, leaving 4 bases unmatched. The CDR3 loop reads CASSFRDRYNEKLFF. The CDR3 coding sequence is TGTGCCAGCAGCTTCCGGGACAGGTATAATGAAAAACTGTTTTTT.

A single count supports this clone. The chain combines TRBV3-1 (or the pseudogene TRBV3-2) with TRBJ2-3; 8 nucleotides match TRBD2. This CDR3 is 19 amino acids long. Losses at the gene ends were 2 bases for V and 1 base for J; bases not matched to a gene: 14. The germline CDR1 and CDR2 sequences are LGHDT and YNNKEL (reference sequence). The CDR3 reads CASSQLIPIRTSRTDTQYF. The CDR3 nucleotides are TGTGCCAGCAGCCAACTAATACCTATTCGGACTAGCCGCACAGATACGCAGTATTTT.

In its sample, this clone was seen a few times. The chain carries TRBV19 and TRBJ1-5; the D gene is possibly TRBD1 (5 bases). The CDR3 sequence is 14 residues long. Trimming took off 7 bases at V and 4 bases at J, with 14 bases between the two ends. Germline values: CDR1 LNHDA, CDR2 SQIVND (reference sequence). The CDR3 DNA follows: TGTGCCAGTACGTGGGCAGGGAATAATCAGCCCCAGCATTTT. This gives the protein CASTWAGNNQPQHF.

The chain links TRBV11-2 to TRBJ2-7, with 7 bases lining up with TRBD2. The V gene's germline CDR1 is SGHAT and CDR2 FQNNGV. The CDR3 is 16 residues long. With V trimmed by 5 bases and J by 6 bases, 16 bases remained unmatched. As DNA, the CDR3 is TGTGCCAGCAGCCCCTCCCAACTGGCGGGAGCCCTCGAGCAGTACTTC. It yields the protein CASSPSQLAGALEQYF. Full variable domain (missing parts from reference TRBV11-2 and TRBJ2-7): EAGVAQSPRYKIIEKRQSVAFWCNPISGHATLYWYQQILGQGPKLLIQFQNNGVVDDSQLPKDRFSAERLKGVDSTLKIQPAKLEDSAVYLCASSPSQLAGALEQYFGPGTRLTVT.

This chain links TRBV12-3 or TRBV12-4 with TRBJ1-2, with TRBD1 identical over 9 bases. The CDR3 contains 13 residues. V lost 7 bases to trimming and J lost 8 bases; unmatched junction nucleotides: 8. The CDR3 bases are TGTGCCAGCACCCTGGGACAGGGTGGCGGCTACACCTTC. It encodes CASTLGQGGGYTF.

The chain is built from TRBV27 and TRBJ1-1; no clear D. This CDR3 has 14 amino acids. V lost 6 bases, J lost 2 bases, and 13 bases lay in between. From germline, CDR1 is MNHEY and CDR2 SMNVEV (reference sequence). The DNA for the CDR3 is TGTGCCAGCAGGTTGGAAGGGAGAAACACTGAAGCTTTCTTT. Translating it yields CASRLEGRNTEAFF.

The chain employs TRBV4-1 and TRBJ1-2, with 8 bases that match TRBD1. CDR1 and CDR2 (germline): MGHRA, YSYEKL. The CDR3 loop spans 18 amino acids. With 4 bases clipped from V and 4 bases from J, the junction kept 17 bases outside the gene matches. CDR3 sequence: CASSRSTPLTGGSYGYTF. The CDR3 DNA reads TGCGCCAGCAGCCGATCAACCCCCCTCACAGGGGGAAGCTATGGCTACACCTTC.

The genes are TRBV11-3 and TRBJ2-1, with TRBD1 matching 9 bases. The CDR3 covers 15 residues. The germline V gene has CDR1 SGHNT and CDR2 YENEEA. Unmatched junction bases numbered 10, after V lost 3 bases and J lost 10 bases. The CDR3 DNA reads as TGTGCCAGCAGCTTGGGGGGACAGGGTAAAGTGGAGCAGTTCTTC. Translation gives CASSLGGQGKVEQFF.

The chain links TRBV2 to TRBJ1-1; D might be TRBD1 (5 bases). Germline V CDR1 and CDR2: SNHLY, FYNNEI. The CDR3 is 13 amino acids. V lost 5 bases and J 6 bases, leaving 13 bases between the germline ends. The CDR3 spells CASSQGGGAEAFF. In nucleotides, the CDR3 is TGTGCCAGCAGTCAGGGAGGAGGAGCTGAAGCTTTCTTT.

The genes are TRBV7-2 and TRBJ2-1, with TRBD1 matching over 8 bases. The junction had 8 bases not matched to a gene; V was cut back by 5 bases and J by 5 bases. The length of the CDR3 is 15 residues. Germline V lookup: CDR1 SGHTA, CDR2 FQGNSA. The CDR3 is CASSPTGTGNNEQFF. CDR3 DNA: TGTGCCAGCAGCCCAACGGGGACAGGCAACAATGAGCAGTTCTTC.

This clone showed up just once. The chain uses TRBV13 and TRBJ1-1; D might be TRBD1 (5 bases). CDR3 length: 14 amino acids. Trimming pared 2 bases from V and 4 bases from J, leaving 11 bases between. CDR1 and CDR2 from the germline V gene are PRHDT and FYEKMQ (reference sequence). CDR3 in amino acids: CASSLFQGGTEAFF. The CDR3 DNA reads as TGTGCCAGCAGCTTATTTCAGGGCGGCACTGAAGCTTTCTTT.

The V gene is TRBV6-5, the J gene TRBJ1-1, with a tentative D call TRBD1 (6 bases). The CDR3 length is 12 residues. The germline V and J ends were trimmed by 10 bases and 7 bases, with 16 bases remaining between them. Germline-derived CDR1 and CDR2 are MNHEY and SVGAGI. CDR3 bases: TGTGCCACGGGACGGGACATTCGTGAAGCTTTCTTT. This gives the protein CATGRDIREAFF.

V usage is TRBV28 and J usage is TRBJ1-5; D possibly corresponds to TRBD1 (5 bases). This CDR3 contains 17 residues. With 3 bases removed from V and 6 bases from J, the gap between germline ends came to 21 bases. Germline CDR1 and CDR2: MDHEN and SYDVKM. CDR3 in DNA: TGTGCCAGCAGTTTTCTATTTTCTATAGGGGCTGGTCAGCCCCAGCATTTT. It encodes CASSFLFSIGAGQPQHF.